These 11 T cell receptor beta chains share one sample of origin, sequenced in a study of T cells in Graves' hyperthyroidism and ophthalmopathy. TCR beta CDR3 sequences were amplified from RNA transcripts. During a first-round RT-PCR of the TCR CDR3, the HTBI primer set was used. TCRdb independently ran MiXCR on the multiplex PCR reads; one entry per CDR3 protein. Counted here are about 600,000 distinct CDR3 sequences, 16% occurring once; the ten biggest clones make up roughly 3.3%. The sequenced material came from blood. Source of these receptors: a middle-aged woman with Graves' ophthalmopathy.

The chain couples TRBV18 to TRBJ1-1, with D hard to call. Germline loops: CDR1 KGHSH, CDR2 LQKENI. V lost 3 bases to trimming and J lost 0 bases, with 11 bases between them. The CDR3 spans 15 residues. The CDR3, as DNA: TGTGCCAGCTCACCTCCTTCGACGGTGAACACTGAAGCTTTCTTT. It specifies CASSPPSTVNTEAFF.

This clonotype appeared many times. The chain has TRBV7-3 and TRBJ2-1; D unresolved. The CDR3 covers 14 residues. V was clipped by 3 bases and J by 7 bases, with 13 bases between them. Per germline, CDR1 SGHTA and CDR2 FQGTGA. The CDR3 DNA reads as TGTGCCAGCAGCTTCGGTACAGTCCCTAATGAGCAGTTCTTC. As protein: CASSFGTVPNEQFF.

The V gene is TRBV20-1, the J gene TRBJ1-6; D unresolved. The CDR3 runs 14 residues. Looked up from germline, CDR1 is DFQATT and CDR2 is SNEGSKA (reference sequence). Trimming cost V 1 base and J 2 bases, with 6 bases left between them. CDR3 DNA sequence: TGCAGTGCTAGAGGAGGCACCTATAATTCACCCCTCCACTTT. Translated: CSARGGTYNSPLHF.

The chain uses TRBV29-1 and TRBJ2-3; D is perhaps TRBD2 (5 bases). V was trimmed by 8 bases and J by 1 base, leaving 16 bases between them. CDR3 length equals 14 residues. CDR1 is SQVTM, CDR2 ANQGSEA, per germline. The CDR3 coding sequence is TGCAGCCCCATTATATCCGGGGGCACAGATACGCAGTATTTT. Its protein product is CSPIISGGTDTQYF.

The chain couples TRBV27 to TRBJ1-2; 7 bases are a match to TRBD1. Germline loops: CDR1 MNHEY, CDR2 SMNVEV (reference sequence). The CDR3 totals 13 residues. V lost 6 bases and J lost 8; bases outside the gene matches: 9. The CDR3 DNA sequence: TGTGCCAGCAGGGGGGTATTAGGGGGCGGCTACACCTTC. This codes for CASRGVLGGGYTF.

This clonotype was found many times. The rearrangement links TRBV20-1 to TRBJ2-1, with unresolved D. V dropped 6 bases and J dropped 4 bases, with 16 bases sitting between them. The CDR3 length is 14 residues. CDR1 and CDR2 (germline): DFQATT, SNEGSKA (reference sequence). This CDR3 reads CSAIRSRAYNEQFF. CDR3 DNA sequence: TGCAGTGCCATTCGGAGTAGGGCATACAATGAGCAGTTCTTC.

This clonotype has a count of ten or more. The chain combines TRBV2 with TRBJ2-5, with D perhaps matching TRBD1 (5 bases). In germline, CDR1 is SNHLY, CDR2 FYNNEI. This CDR3 is built from 15 residues. Trimming cost V 3 bases and J 7 bases, with 18 bases left between them. The CDR3 reads CASSDPGRAMGTQYF. The CDR3 bases are TGTGCCAGCAGTGACCCTGGCAGGGCGATGGGGACCCAGTACTTC.

The chain carries TRBV24-1 and TRBJ2-7; D gene unclear. The CDR3 sequence is 14 residues long. Germline CDR1 and CDR2: KGHDR and SFDVKD. V was clipped by 5 bases and J by 3 bases, with 13 bases between them. CDR3 amino acids: CATSAAEGIYEQYF. As DNA, the CDR3 is TGTGCCACCAGTGCGGCAGAAGGGATCTACGAGCAGTACTTC.

This clonotype was seen many times. The gene calls are TRBV28 and TRBJ1-1, with a weak D call TRBD1 (5 bases). The germline gives CDR1 MDHEN, CDR2 SYDVKM. This CDR3 is built from 15 residues. The germline V and J ends were trimmed by 7 bases and 5 bases, with 20 bases remaining between them. The CDR3: CASNAGSRGVTEAFF. The CDR3 nucleotides are TGTGCCAGCAACGCAGGGAGCAGAGGTGTGACTGAAGCTTTCTTT.

V usage is TRBV9 and J usage is TRBJ2-5, with 9 bases matching TRBD1. Germline V gives CDR1 SGDLS, CDR2 YYNGEE. The junction had 9 bases not matched to a gene; V was cut back by 2 bases and J by 4 bases. CDR3 length: 16 amino acids. CDR3 amino acids: CASSVGPATGGETQYF. CDR3 nucleotide sequence: TGTGCCAGCAGCGTCGGACCCGCGACAGGGGGAGAGACCCAGTACTTC. Drawing the rest from reference TRBV9 and TRBJ2-5, the complete variable domain is DSGVTQTPKHLITATGQRVTLRCSPRSGDLSVYWYQQSLDQGLQFLIQYYNGEERAKGNILERFSAQQFPDLHSELNLSSLELGDSALYFCASSVGPATGGETQYFGPGTRLLVL.

The chain is built from TRBV24-1 and TRBJ1-5; 8 nucleotides match TRBD1. The CDR3 totals 15 residues. Trimming cost V 2 bases and J 9 bases; bases outside gene matches: 8. CDR1 is KGHDR, CDR2 SFDVKD, per germline. The chain's CDR3 is CATSDSGQGESPQHF. The CDR3 DNA reads TGTGCCACCAGTGATTCCGGACAGGGCGAGTCGCCCCAGCATTTT.